This T cell receptor (beta chain) was found in a study of T cells in Graves' hyperthyroidism and ophthalmopathy. Many counts were recorded for this clonotype. Its target is not known. Criteria for exclusion of patients were uncontrolled infection, other autoimmune disease, pregnancy or lactation. Findings of the study overall: Also found in blood were most expanded thyroid clonotypes above 0.001.

V trimming: 4 bases; J trimming: 2 bases; junction bases outside the gene matches: 4. The germline CDR1 and CDR2 sequences are MNHEY and SMNVEV (reference sequence). This CDR3 spans 14 amino acids. RNA transcripts served as the template for amplifying TCR beta CDR3 regions. With the HTBI primer set, the TCR CDR3 went through a first round of RT-PCR. Via MiXCR, TCRdb re-called the multiplex PCR reads, giving one row per CDR3 protein. Here the sample spans some 570,000 distinct CDR3 sequences, 14% being singletons. This clonotype originated in a woman between 18 and 30 years old with Graves' ophthalmopathy. The sample comprised blood. The chain uses TRBV27 and TRBJ1-1; 7 bases align to TRBD1. For the CDR3, the DNA is TGTGCCAGCAGTTGGTCAGGGGGAAACACTGAAGCTTTCTTT. Amino acid sequence: CASSWSGGNTEAFF.